This is a list of T cell receptor beta chains from one sample in a study of shared clonotypes between healthy human individuals. Method: immunoSEQ multiplex PCR; TCRdb's copy keeps in-frame clones and lacks some. The repertoire consists of roughly 770,000 clones, with just over 95% occurring once and the leading ten covering over 0.2%. The sample was naive CD8+ T cells sorted from blood. Source of these receptors: a man aged 25-40 years in good health. Each CDR3 is given with its conserved first and last residue. D genes are given only for firm matches. Size is stated for part of the rows, as once, few or many counts, or as a class when the clone is expanded.

v_call: TRBV18; d_call: -; clone_size: -; j_call: TRBJ2-4; cdr3_aa: CASSPPTGALNIQYF; cdr3_nt: TGTGCCAGCTCACCCCCCACCGGGGCCTTAAACATTCAGTACTTC
v_call: TRBV30; d_call: -; clone_size: -; j_call: TRBJ1-1; cdr3_aa: CAWGGVTGVAFF; cdr3_nt: TGTGCCTGGGGAGGGGTGACAGGTGTCGCTTTCTTT
v_call: TRBV14; d_call: -; clone_size: -; j_call: TRBJ2-3; cdr3_aa: CASSTATDTQYF; cdr3_nt: TGTGCCAGCAGCACGGCTACAGATACGCAGTATTTT
v_call: TRBV18; d_call: -; clone_size: -; j_call: TRBJ2-4; cdr3_aa: CASSPSGLGAKNIQYF; cdr3_nt: TGTGCCAGCTCACCAAGTGGCCTTGGGGCCAAAAACATTCAGTACTTC
v_call: TRBV7-9; d_call: TRBD1; clone_size: -; j_call: TRBJ1-2; cdr3_aa: CASSLGQGPGGYTF; cdr3_nt: TGTGCCAGCAGCTTAGGACAGGGCCCTGGCGGCTACACCTTC
v_call: TRBV29-1; d_call: -; clone_size: -; j_call: TRBJ2-7; cdr3_aa: CSVELDNEQYF; cdr3_nt: TGCAGCGTTGAACTGGACAACGAGCAGTACTTC
v_call: TRBV4-1; d_call: -; clone_size: once; j_call: TRBJ2-7; cdr3_aa: CASSQDYASVQYF; cdr3_nt: TGCGCCAGCAGCCAAGATTATGCTTCTGTGCAGTACTTC
v_call: TRBV29-1; d_call: TRBD2; clone_size: -; j_call: TRBJ2-1; cdr3_aa: CSAMGVSGTLTEQFF; cdr3_nt: TGCAGCGCCATGGGGGTTAGCGGGACGCTCACTGAGCAGTTCTTC
v_call: TRBV5-1; d_call: -; clone_size: -; j_call: TRBJ2-7; cdr3_aa: CASSPEFAYEQYF; cdr3_nt: TGCGCCAGCAGCCCCGAATTCGCCTACGAGCAGTACTTC
v_call: TRBV6-6; d_call: -; clone_size: -; j_call: TRBJ2-1; cdr3_aa: CASSYSALAPYNEQFF; cdr3_nt: TGTGCCAGCAGTTACTCGGCTCTAGCGCCATACAATGAGCAGTTCTTC
v_call: TRBV14; d_call: -; clone_size: -; j_call: TRBJ2-3; cdr3_aa: CASSQENTDTQYF; cdr3_nt: TGTGCCAGCAGCCAAGAAAACACAGATACGCAGTATTTT
v_call: TRBV27; d_call: -; clone_size: once; j_call: TRBJ2-7; cdr3_aa: CASSFGFSYEQYF; cdr3_nt: TGTGCCAGCAGTTTTGGCTTCTCCTACGAGCAGTACTTC
v_call: TRBV29-1; d_call: TRBD1; clone_size: -; j_call: TRBJ2-3; cdr3_aa: CSDSRGFGDTQYF; cdr3_nt: TGCAGCGATTCCAGGGGGTTCGGAGATACGCAGTATTTT
v_call: TRBV10-2; d_call: -; clone_size: -; j_call: TRBJ2-5; cdr3_aa: CASRRDLQETQYF; cdr3_nt: TGCGCCAGCAGGAGAGATTTACAAGAGACCCAGTACTTC
v_call: TRBV4-1; d_call: -; clone_size: -; j_call: TRBJ2-7; cdr3_aa: CASSQDRYREGREQYF; cdr3_nt: TGCGCCAGCAGCCAAGATCGGTACAGGGAGGGCCGCGAGCAGTACTTC
v_call: TRBV7-2; d_call: -; clone_size: -; j_call: TRBJ2-7; cdr3_aa: CASSLAAYEQYF; cdr3_nt: TGTGCCAGCAGCTTAGCGGCCTACGAGCAGTACTTC
v_call: TRBV2; d_call: TRBD1; clone_size: -; j_call: TRBJ1-4; cdr3_aa: CASSGTGTNEKLFF; cdr3_nt: TGTGCCAGCAGCGGGACAGGGACGAATGAAAAACTGTTTTTT
v_call: TRBV4-1; d_call: -; clone_size: few; j_call: TRBJ1-5; cdr3_aa: CASSQEEVGRPQHF; cdr3_nt: TGCGCCAGCAGCCAAGAAGAGGTGGGGAGGCCCCAGCATTTT
v_call: TRBV11-2; d_call: -; clone_size: -; j_call: TRBJ2-4; cdr3_aa: CASSPTGHLAKNIQYF; cdr3_nt: TGTGCCAGCAGCCCCACAGGGCACCTAGCCAAAAACATTCAGTACTTC
v_call: TRBV10-3; d_call: -; clone_size: -; j_call: TRBJ2-3; cdr3_aa: CAISESRVTDTQYF; cdr3_nt: TGTGCCATCAGTGAGTCGAGAGTCACAGATACGCAGTATTTT
v_call: TRBV19; d_call: -; clone_size: -; j_call: TRBJ2-7; cdr3_aa: CASSQRQGYEQYF; cdr3_nt: TGTGCCAGTAGCCAACGGCAGGGCTACGAGCAGTACTTC
v_call: TRBV27; d_call: -; clone_size: -; j_call: TRBJ2-1; cdr3_aa: CASRWLDEQFF; cdr3_nt: TGTGCCAGCAGATGGCTGGATGAGCAGTTCTTC
v_call: TRBV7-9; d_call: -; clone_size: -; j_call: TRBJ2-3; cdr3_aa: CASSSSGADRDTQYF; cdr3_nt: TGTGCCAGCAGCTCCTCCGGCGCGGACCGGGATACGCAGTATTTT
v_call: TRBV29-1; d_call: TRBD2; clone_size: -; j_call: TRBJ2-7; cdr3_aa: CSVESTSQTYEQYF; cdr3_nt: TGCAGCGTTGAGTCGACTAGCCAAACCTACGAGCAGTACTTC
v_call: TRBV9; d_call: -; clone_size: once; j_call: TRBJ2-1; cdr3_aa: CASSARGEQFF; cdr3_nt: TGTGCCAGCAGCGCCAGGGGTGAGCAGTTCTTC
v_call: TRBV27; d_call: -; clone_size: -; j_call: TRBJ2-7; cdr3_aa: CASSLGAPYEQYF; cdr3_nt: TGTGCCAGCAGTTTAGGGGCACCCTACGAGCAGTACTTC
v_call: TRBV7-8; d_call: TRBD2; clone_size: -; j_call: TRBJ2-1; cdr3_aa: CASSPYTSSGVYNEQFF; cdr3_nt: TGTGCCAGCAGCCCTTATACGAGTAGCGGGGTGTACAATGAGCAGTTCTTC
v_call: TRBV27; d_call: TRBD1; clone_size: -; j_call: TRBJ1-2; cdr3_aa: CASSPLGQGYGYTF; cdr3_nt: TGTGCCAGCAGTCCCCTGGGACAGGGCTATGGCTACACCTTC
v_call: TRBV28; d_call: -; clone_size: -; j_call: TRBJ1-3; cdr3_aa: CASTEGSGNTIYF; cdr3_nt: TGTGCCAGCACCGAGGGTTCTGGAAACACCATATATTTT
v_call: TRBV11-2; d_call: TRBD1; clone_size: -; j_call: TRBJ2-7; cdr3_aa: CASSLRTGAYSYEQYF; cdr3_nt: TGTGCCAGCAGCCTCCGGACAGGGGCTTATTCCTACGAGCAGTACTTC
v_call: TRBV9; d_call: -; clone_size: many; j_call: TRBJ2-7; cdr3_aa: CASGGTDSYEQYF; cdr3_nt: TGTGCCAGCGGGGGGACAGACTCCTACGAGCAGTACTTC
v_call: TRBV29-1; d_call: TRBD1; clone_size: -; j_call: TRBJ2-7; cdr3_aa: CSALAGTGAPLEQYF; cdr3_nt: TGCAGCGCCCTGGCCGGGACAGGGGCGCCTCTCGAGCAGTACTTC
v_call: TRBV5-5; d_call: TRBD2; clone_size: -; j_call: TRBJ2-7; cdr3_aa: CASSPSGSVIQLYEQYF; cdr3_nt: TGTGCCAGCAGCCCGAGCGGGAGCGTCATCCAACTCTACGAGCAGTACTTC
v_call: TRBV7-2; d_call: TRBD2; clone_size: -; j_call: TRBJ2-7; cdr3_aa: CASSLGLAGSYEQYF; cdr3_nt: TGTGCCAGCAGCTTAGGACTAGCGGGGTCCTACGAGCAGTACTTC
v_call: TRBV11-2; d_call: -; clone_size: -; j_call: TRBJ2-5; cdr3_aa: CASSTWDDSQETQYF; cdr3_nt: TGTGCCAGCAGCACCTGGGACGACAGCCAAGAGACCCAGTACTTC
v_call: TRBV14; d_call: -; clone_size: -; j_call: TRBJ2-7; cdr3_aa: CASSLESYEQYF; cdr3_nt: TGTGCCAGCAGCCTGGAATCCTACGAGCAGTACTTC
v_call: TRBV5-8; d_call: -; clone_size: -; j_call: TRBJ2-5; cdr3_aa: CASSLREWYQETQYF; cdr3_nt: TGTGCCAGCAGCTTAAGGGAGTGGTACCAAGAGACCCAGTACTTC
v_call: TRBV5-1; d_call: TRBD1; clone_size: -; j_call: TRBJ1-1; cdr3_aa: CASSSGTGESEAFF; cdr3_nt: TGCGCCAGCAGCTCCGGGACAGGGGAGTCTGAAGCTTTCTTT
v_call: TRBV7-2; d_call: -; clone_size: once; j_call: TRBJ2-7; cdr3_aa: CASSSGDEQYF; cdr3_nt: TGTGCCAGCAGCTCTGGGGACGAGCAGTACTTC
v_call: TRBV4-1; d_call: TRBD2; clone_size: -; j_call: TRBJ2-7; cdr3_aa: CASSPSGSFEQYF; cdr3_nt: TGCGCCAGCAGCCCTAGCGGGAGCTTCGAGCAGTACTTC
v_call: TRBV6-5; d_call: -; clone_size: -; j_call: TRBJ2-7; cdr3_aa: CASRPLSGSSYEQYF; cdr3_nt: TGTGCCAGCAGACCTTTGAGCGGCAGCTCCTACGAGCAGTACTTC
v_call: TRBV2; d_call: -; clone_size: -; j_call: TRBJ2-5; cdr3_aa: CASRGLGPLQETQYF; cdr3_nt: TGTGCCAGCCGCGGCTTGGGGCCCCTCCAAGAGACCCAGTACTTC
v_call: TRBV15; d_call: -; clone_size: -; j_call: TRBJ1-5; cdr3_aa: CASGGLDKNNQPQHF; cdr3_nt: TGTGCCAGCGGGGGCTTGGACAAGAACAATCAGCCCCAGCATTTT
v_call: TRBV20-1; d_call: -; clone_size: -; j_call: TRBJ2-1; cdr3_aa: CSASGYNEQFF; cdr3_nt: TGCAGTGCTAGCGGTTACAATGAGCAGTTCTTC
v_call: TRBV7-9; d_call: -; clone_size: -; j_call: TRBJ2-2; cdr3_aa: CASKGANTGELFF; cdr3_nt: TGTGCCAGCAAAGGGGCAAACACCGGGGAGCTGTTTTTT
v_call: TRBV4-1; d_call: -; clone_size: -; j_call: TRBJ1-1; cdr3_aa: CASSQEGGVTEAFF; cdr3_nt: TGCGCCAGCAGCCAAGAGGGGGGAGTCACTGAAGCTTTCTTT
v_call: TRBV7-9; d_call: -; clone_size: -; j_call: TRBJ1-2; cdr3_aa: CASSSNSVSGGYTF; cdr3_nt: TGTGCCAGCAGCAGTAACAGCGTCTCAGGAGGATACACCTTC
v_call: TRBV4-3; d_call: TRBD1; clone_size: -; j_call: TRBJ1-1; cdr3_aa: CASSQDYGGRGGTEAFF; cdr3_nt: TGCGCCAGCAGCCAAGATTACGGGGGCAGGGGGGGCACTGAAGCTTTCTTT
v_call: TRBV5-1; d_call: TRBD1; clone_size: once; j_call: TRBJ2-1; cdr3_aa: CASTTGYYNEQFF; cdr3_nt: TGCGCCAGCACGACAGGGTACTACAATGAGCAGTTCTTC
v_call: TRBV28; d_call: -; clone_size: -; j_call: TRBJ2-7; cdr3_aa: CASSFPTPRQGTIEQYF; cdr3_nt: TGTGCCAGCAGTTTTCCCACCCCCCGACAGGGGACTATCGAGCAGTACTTC
v_call: TRBV2; d_call: -; clone_size: -; j_call: TRBJ1-2; cdr3_aa: CASRDTYGYTF; cdr3_nt: TGTGCCAGCAGGGACACCTATGGCTACACCTTC
v_call: TRBV2; d_call: -; clone_size: -; j_call: TRBJ2-1; cdr3_aa: CASSGTNYNEQFF; cdr3_nt: TGTGCCAGCAGTGGTACTAATTACAATGAGCAGTTCTTC
v_call: TRBV13; d_call: TRBD2; clone_size: -; j_call: TRBJ2-3; cdr3_aa: CASSLRPGTSGSQNTDTQYF; cdr3_nt: TGTGCCAGCAGCTTGCGGCCGGGGACTAGCGGGAGCCAAAACACAGATACGCAGTATTTT
v_call: TRBV9; d_call: TRBD2; clone_size: once; j_call: TRBJ2-7; cdr3_aa: CASSPAGEDNYEQYF; cdr3_nt: TGTGCCAGCAGCCCAGCGGGAGAAGATAATTACGAGCAGTACTTC
v_call: TRBV27; d_call: -; clone_size: -; j_call: TRBJ1-1; cdr3_aa: CASSLTGLTEAFF; cdr3_nt: TGTGCCAGCAGTTTAACTGGTCTCACTGAAGCTTTCTTT
v_call: TRBV11-2; d_call: TRBD2; clone_size: -; j_call: TRBJ2-3; cdr3_aa: CASSFDGLAITDTQYF; cdr3_nt: TGTGCCAGCAGCTTTGATGGACTAGCCATTACAGATACGCAGTATTTT
v_call: TRBV13; d_call: -; clone_size: -; j_call: TRBJ2-3; cdr3_aa: CASTPERGTDTQYF; cdr3_nt: TGTGCCAGCACCCCAGAGAGGGGGACAGATACGCAGTATTTT